Detailed here is one T cell receptor beta chain. Its antigen is unidentified. This sample is drawn from a study of cytotoxic CD8 clonotypes in ibrutinib-treated CLL. About the study: Samples had a mean of approximately 260,000 productive templates and tens of thousands of productive rearrangements.

The CDR3 runs 18 residues. Germline CDR1 SEHNR, CDR2 FQNEAQ (reference sequence). J was trimmed by 0 bases and V by 3 bases; bases with no gene match: 7. Findings of the study overall: Shared public clonotypes were rare, and on treatment they either got smaller or stayed the same.

TCRdb keeps only in-frame clones here, not all; method: immunoSEQ multiplex PCR. The data contain some 80,000 clones, around 75% of them seen just once; the ten biggest clones take up nearly 5%. The sequenced sample was PBMCs, obtained after 12 months of ibrutinib treatment. This TCR was recovered from a human donor with chronic lymphocytic leukemia. This chain joins TRBV7-9 and TRBJ2-2, with TRBD2 identical over 10 bases. CDR3 DNA: TGTGCCAGCAGCTTGAGGTTGACTAGCGGGCCGAACACCGGGGAGCTGTTTTTT. Protein product: CASSLRLTSGPNTGELFF.